Listed below are T cell receptor beta chains from one sample, sequenced in a study of OX40 agonist ivuxolimab in advanced cancers. The data were produced by immunoSEQ multiplex PCR, yet TCRdb's version contains in-frame clones alone and is incomplete. The repertoire holds 87,000 or so clones, with roughly 84% as singletons. The input for sequencing was CD4+ or CD8+ T cells sorted from blood, taken in a trial of the OX40 agonist ivuxolimab. These receptors came from an adult with an advanced solid tumor such as melanoma, head and neck, liver or kidney cancer. Both conserved end residues are part of each CDR3. The order of the fields is V gene, clone size, J gene, D gene, CDR3 protein, CDR3 DNA. D genes are given only for firm matches. A clone size is listed for some rows: how often the clone was seen (once, few, many), or a class if it is expanded.

V: TRBV5-1; size: -; J: TRBJ2-2; D: -; CDR3: CASSLRGDRNTGELFF; DNA: TGCGCCAGCAGCTTGAGGGGGGACAGGAACACCGGGGAGCTGTTTTTT
V: TRBV7-2; size: -; J: TRBJ1-1; D: -; CDR3: CASSLYRTEAFF; DNA: TGTGCCAGCAGCTTATACCGCACTGAAGCTTTCTTT
V: TRBV10-3; size: -; J: TRBJ1-5; D: -; CDR3: CAISPDRANQPQHF; DNA: TGTGCCATCAGTCCGGACAGAGCCAATCAGCCCCAGCATTTT
V: TRBV4-2; size: -; J: TRBJ2-3; D: -; CDR3: CASSQSYRGLLNHRSTDTQYF; DNA: TGTGCCAGCAGCCAGTCGTATCGGGGACTGCTGAATCATCGATCCACAGATACGCAGTATTTT
V: TRBV15; size: -; J: TRBJ2-1; D: -; CDR3: CATSVRTISSYNEQFF; DNA: TGTGCCACCAGCGTTAGGACTATCAGCTCCTACAATGAGCAGTTCTTC
V: TRBV9; size: -; J: TRBJ2-7; D: -; CDR3: CASSVDEGSDEQYF; DNA: TGTGCCAGCAGCGTCGATGAGGGTTCCGACGAGCAGTACTTC
V: TRBV19; size: -; J: TRBJ2-4; D: TRBD1; CDR3: CASSVPSGTGRIPALAKNIQYF; DNA: TGTGCCAGTAGTGTTCCCTCCGGGACAGGACGGATCCCGGCGCTAGCCAAAAACATTCAGTACTTC
V: TRBV19; size: -; J: TRBJ2-7; D: TRBD1; CDR3: CASSDRGSEEQYF; DNA: TGTGCCAGTAGTGACAGGGGTTCAGAAGAGCAGTACTTC
V: TRBV5-4; size: -; J: TRBJ2-3; D: TRBD2; CDR3: CASSTGLAGRFSTDTQYF; DNA: TGTGCCAGCAGCACGGGACTAGCGGGGCGATTTAGCACAGATACGCAGTATTTT
V: TRBV7-3; size: -; J: TRBJ1-1; D: TRBD1; CDR3: CASSPGTGAAEAFF; DNA: TGTGCCAGCAGCCCCGGGACAGGTGCTGCTGAAGCTTTCTTT
V: TRBV5-4; size: -; J: TRBJ1-1; D: -; CDR3: CASSLLGEAFF; DNA: TGTGCCAGCAGCTTGCTTGGTGAAGCTTTCTTT
V: TRBV5-1; size: -; J: TRBJ1-3; D: -; CDR3: CASSPISGNTIYF; DNA: TGCGCCAGCAGCCCGATCTCTGGAAACACCATATATTTT
V: TRBV19; size: -; J: TRBJ1-1; D: TRBD1; CDR3: CASTSDRAVAEAFF; DNA: TGTGCCAGTACCTCGGACAGGGCTGTCGCTGAAGCTTTCTTT
V: TRBV15; size: -; J: TRBJ1-6; D: -; CDR3: CATSRARSGPAKF; DNA: TGTGCCACCAGCAGAGCTCGATCCGGGCCGGCGAAGTTT
V: TRBV7-2; size: -; J: TRBJ2-3; D: TRBD1; CDR3: CASSLGIYFGTALTDTQYF; DNA: TGTGCCAGCAGCTTAGGGATTTACTTCGGGACAGCACTCACAGATACGCAGTATTTT
V: TRBV7-9; size: -; J: TRBJ1-2; D: -; CDR3: CASSLAGTSNYGYTF; DNA: TGTGCCAGCAGCTTAGCCGGGACCTCTAACTATGGCTACACCTTC
V: TRBV7-2; size: -; J: TRBJ2-7; D: TRBD1; CDR3: CASSLAQGAWEQYF; DNA: TGTGCCAGCAGCTTAGCACAGGGGGCGTGGGAGCAGTACTTC
V: TRBV4-1; size: -; J: TRBJ2-3; D: -; CDR3: CASSQAGEADTQYF; DNA: TGCGCCAGCAGCCAAGCGGGAGAGGCAGATACGCAGTATTTT
V: TRBV5-6; size: -; J: TRBJ2-7; D: -; CDR3: CASSLVFDTNSYEQYF; DNA: TGTGCCAGCAGCTTGGTATTCGACACAAACTCCTACGAGCAGTACTTC
V: TRBV11-1; size: -; J: TRBJ2-7; D: TRBD2; CDR3: CASSSPSGPYEQYF; DNA: TGTGCCAGCAGCTCCCCTAGCGGCCCCTACGAGCAGTACTTC
V: TRBV7-2; size: -; J: TRBJ1-4; D: TRBD1; CDR3: CASSSRTGITEKLFF; DNA: TGTGCCAGCAGCTCCAGGACAGGGATTACTGAAAAACTGTTTTTT
V: TRBV7-2; size: -; J: TRBJ2-1; D: TRBD2; CDR3: CASSLYGTSARNEQFF; DNA: TGTGCCAGCAGCCTCTATGGAACTAGCGCTCGGAATGAGCAGTTCTTC
V: TRBV5-1; size: -; J: TRBJ2-5; D: TRBD2; CDR3: CASSEGLIERETQYF; DNA: TGCGCCAGCAGTGAGGGACTAATAGAGAGAGAGACCCAGTACTTC
V: TRBV5-1; size: -; J: TRBJ2-2; D: TRBD2; CDR3: CASSFGGSGTGELFF; DNA: TGCGCCAGCAGCTTTGGCGGGAGCGGCACCGGGGAGCTGTTTTTT
V: TRBV7-9; size: -; J: TRBJ2-7; D: TRBD2; CDR3: CASSLSTSGSEQYF; DNA: TGTGCCAGCAGCTTGTCTACTAGCGGGAGCGAGCAGTACTTC
V: TRBV4-2; size: -; J: TRBJ2-7; D: TRBD2; CDR3: CASSPSIAGGPHEQYF; DNA: TGTGCCAGCAGCCCCTCCATAGCGGGAGGGCCCCACGAGCAGTACTTC
V: TRBV6-6; size: -; J: TRBJ1-1; D: -; CDR3: CASSPGTDRIVEAFF; DNA: TGTGCCAGCAGTCCAGGGACCGACCGTATTGTGGAAGCTTTCTTT
V: TRBV12-2; size: -; J: TRBJ1-5; D: -; CDR3: CASRLVFRTSQPQHF; DNA: TGTGCAAGTCGCTTAGTATTTAGGACTTCCCAGCCCCAGCATTTT
V: TRBV6-4; size: -; J: TRBJ2-3; D: TRBD2; CDR3: CASSDVAGEPDTQYF; DNA: TGTGCCAGCAGTGACGTTGCGGGAGAGCCAGATACGCAGTATTTT
V: TRBV4-2; size: few; J: TRBJ1-5; D: TRBD1; CDR3: CASSQDPGQGDQPQHF; DNA: TGTGCCAGCAGCCAAGATCCGGGACAGGGGGATCAGCCCCAGCATTTT
V: TRBV28; size: -; J: TRBJ2-7; D: TRBD1; CDR3: CASVDRGGREQYF; DNA: TGTGCCAGCGTTGACAGGGGAGGACGCGAGCAGTACTTC
V: TRBV10-3; size: -; J: TRBJ2-3; D: -; CDR3: CAISETDLVQYF; DNA: TGTGCCATCAGTGAAACGGACCTGGTGCAGTATTTT
V: TRBV6-6; size: -; J: TRBJ2-3; D: -; CDR3: CASSYFNSGLQYF; DNA: TGTGCCAGCAGTTACTTCAATTCTGGGCTTCAGTATTTT
V: TRBV5-1; size: -; J: TRBJ2-3; D: TRBD2; CDR3: CASSRTSGPTDTQYF; DNA: TGCGCCAGCAGCCGGACTAGCGGTCCCACAGATACGCAGTATTTT
V: TRBV30; size: -; J: TRBJ1-1; D: -; CDR3: CVCIPRGMNTEAFF; DNA: TGTGTCTGTATCCCCCGGGGGATGAACACTGAAGCTTTCTTT
V: TRBV6-1; size: -; J: TRBJ2-1; D: -; CDR3: CASSELAVPYNEQFF; DNA: TGTGCCAGCAGCGAACTGGCAGTCCCCTACAATGAGCAGTTCTTC
V: TRBV6-1; size: few; J: TRBJ2-5; D: -; CDR3: CASTKHYRETQYF; DNA: TGTGCCAGCACCAAACATTATCGGGAGACCCAGTACTTC
V: TRBV11-2; size: -; J: TRBJ2-7; D: -; CDR3: CASSLQGLYEQYF; DNA: TGTGCCAGCAGCTTACAGGGTCTCTACGAGCAGTACTTC
V: TRBV30; size: once; J: TRBJ2-2; D: -; CDR3: CAWSSDGNTGELFF; DNA: TGTGCCTGGAGCTCAGATGGGAACACCGGGGAGCTGTTTTTT
V: TRBV5-1; size: -; J: TRBJ1-4; D: -; CDR3: CASSLDGTRNEKLFF; DNA: TGCGCCAGCAGCTTGGACGGGACCCGTAATGAAAAACTGTTTTTT
V: TRBV19; size: -; J: TRBJ2-2; D: TRBD1; CDR3: CASSTGTGGLGELFF; DNA: TGTGCCAGTAGTACCGGGACAGGGGGTCTCGGGGAGCTGTTTTTT
V: TRBV27; size: -; J: TRBJ2-1; D: TRBD2; CDR3: CASSLLLAGGRNEQFF; DNA: TGTGCCAGCAGTTTACTGTTGGCGGGAGGGCGGAATGAGCAGTTCTTC
V: TRBV2; size: -; J: TRBJ2-2; D: -; CDR3: CASNLDNTGELFF; DNA: TGTGCCAGCAACCTAGACAACACCGGGGAGCTGTTTTTT
V: TRBV9; size: -; J: TRBJ2-7; D: -; CDR3: CASSVSEAYEQYF; DNA: TGTGCCAGCAGCGTGTCAGAAGCCTACGAGCAGTACTTC
V: TRBV7-2; size: -; J: TRBJ1-2; D: -; CDR3: CASSLGDGFNYGYTF; DNA: TGTGCCAGCAGCTTAGGCGACGGATTTAACTATGGCTACACCTTC
V: TRBV10-3; size: -; J: TRBJ2-3; D: TRBD2; CDR3: CAISEFSGRTDTQYF; DNA: TGTGCCATCAGTGAGTTTAGCGGGAGAACAGATACGCAGTATTTT